This T cell receptor (beta chain) was identified during a study of blood T cell repertoires in COVID-19. Study as a whole: PBMCs, B-cell-depleted T cells, or T cells were the source of the cDNA or gDNA that made up the material.

TCRdb's table, derived via immunoSEQ multiplex PCR, lists solely in-frame clones and lacks some. The sample contains more than 250,000 clones, around 85% of which appear only once. This clone was counted only a few times. Germline V lookup: CDR1 MNHEY, CDR2 SVGAGI. This CDR3 has 14 amino acids. The germline V and J ends were trimmed by 8 bases and 5 bases, with 15 bases remaining between them. This receptor was taken from a woman aged 25 to 39 who had recovered from COVID-19. The chain couples TRBV6-5 to TRBJ2-2, with a possible D match to TRBD2 (5 bases). Sequencing used peripheral blood. The chain's CDR3 is CASGSLSGTGELFF. CDR3 coding DNA: TGTGCCAGCGGGAGCCTATCGGGGACCGGGGAGCTGTTTTTT.